The following is a T cell receptor beta chain sequence with its context. Its antigen is as yet unknown. These data belong to a study of cytomegalovirus exposure and HLA in healthy donors. Study results and limitations: Presence/absence analyses took donor sequencing depth as roughly uniform. Researchers reported that a few CMV-associated chains were confirmed in vitro as CMV antigen-specific. One variant, a missense change in DCLRE1C, was linked in a later analysis to TCR beta V- and J-gene trimming.

The V segment lost 1 base and the J segment 3 bases; nucleotides outside the gene matches: 15. The germline V gene has CDR1 MDHEN and CDR2 SYDVKM. The CDR3 has 19 residues. With 60 Vbeta and 13 Jbeta primers, the PCR was carried out. Original methodology: Counted up in a later analysis, unique TCR beta chains came to roughly 80 million, with around 12 million shared. Profiling relied on immunoSEQ multiplex PCR, and the TCRdb table lists in-frame clones only, not all of them. V and J calls and clone size are as listed in that table; D and trimming were resolved from the DNA. Among 150,000 or so clones, about 71% were seen once, and the ten largest hold 2.1%.

Sequenced sample: PBMCs. The source of this sequence is a woman aged 55-69 years in good health and CMV-seropositive. The rearrangement joins TRBV28 to TRBJ2-7, with 10 bases lining up with TRBD1. Written as DNA, the CDR3 is TGTGCCAGCAGTTTATATCTTCCTGTCGGGACAGGGGTTTTCTACGAGCAGTACTTC. It encodes CASSLYLPVGTGVFYEQYF.